One and the same sample provided the 23 T cell receptor beta chains below, sequenced in a study of blood T cell repertoires in COVID-19. TCRdb keeps only in-frame clones here, not all; method: immunoSEQ multiplex PCR. Among over 85,000 clones listed, 85% were seen once. Sequenced material: peripheral blood. These receptors were obtained from a man older than 75 with acute or convalescent COVID-19.

The rearrangement uses TRBV4-3 and TRBJ2-7, with 9 bases lining up with TRBD1. Per germline, CDR1 LGHNA and CDR2 YSLEER. The V segment lost 3 bases and the J segment 4 bases; nucleotides outside the gene matches: 7. The CDR3 runs 15 residues. CDR3 loop: CASSHRGQGFYEQYF. In DNA, the CDR3 is TGCGCCAGCAGCCACAGGGGACAGGGTTTTTACGAGCAGTACTTC.

The chain couples TRBV3-1 (or the pseudogene TRBV3-2) to TRBJ2-7; D perhaps matches TRBD2 (6 bases). CDR1 and CDR2 from the germline V gene are LGHDT and YNNKEL (reference sequence). V was shortened by 6 bases and J by 3 bases, with 21 bases between the two germline ends. The CDR3 is 16 amino acids. In nucleotides, the CDR3 is TGTGCCAGCAGTCGCGACGAGGAGGGTTTCAGCTACGAGCAGTACTTC. Protein: CASSRDEEGFSYEQYF.

This chain links TRBV19 with TRBJ1-5; 7 positions match TRBD1. Looked up from germline, CDR1 is LNHDA and CDR2 is SQIVND (reference sequence). This CDR3 is 15 amino acids long. Losses at the gene ends were 7 bases for V and 0 bases for J; bases not matched to a gene: 6. In DNA, the CDR3 is TGTGCCAGTACCCTGGGACAGAGTAGCAATCAGCCCCAGCATTTT. Encoded protein: CASTLGQSSNQPQHF.

The chain couples TRBV6-6 to TRBJ2-7, with 7 bases fitting TRBD1. J gave up 3 bases and V 2 bases, and 4 bases lay outside the gene matches. CDR1 MNHNY and CDR2 SVGAGI come from the germline V gene (reference sequence). The length of the CDR3 is 14 residues. The CDR3 nucleotides are TGTGCCAGCAGTTACCCTCCAGGGGGCTACGAGCAGTACTTC. The encoded protein is CASSYPPGGYEQYF.

The rearrangement uses TRBV28 and TRBJ1-5, with 8 bases aligning to TRBD1. V dropped 3 bases and J dropped 4; count of bases not matched to a gene: 8. The CDR3 sequence is 16 residues long. Germline V gene data show CDR1 as MDHEN and CDR2 as SYDVKM. In nucleotides, the CDR3 is TGTGCCAGCAGTTTGGGTACAGGGGGTATGAATCAGCCCCAGCATTTT. Encoded protein: CASSLGTGGMNQPQHF.

Here the CDR3 reads CASGNLGTGGEKLFF. The DNA of the CDR3 is TGTGCCAGCGGAAACCTCGGGACAGGTGGTGAAAAACTGTTTTTT. V gene TRBV28 combines with J gene TRBJ1-4, with 8 bases matching TRBD1. The V gene's germline CDR1 is MDHEN and CDR2 SYDVKM. V was clipped by 8 bases and J by 7 bases; unmatched bases: 12. The CDR3 consists of 15 residues.

The rearrangement links TRBV29-1 to TRBJ1-1, with a tentative D call TRBD1 (6 bases). The germline CDR1 and CDR2 sequences are SQVTM and ANQGSEA. This CDR3 is built from 12 residues. Trimming pared 3 bases from V and 5 bases from J, leaving 10 bases between. The CDR3 DNA reads TGCAGCGTTGATTACAGGGTTACTGAAGCTTTCTTT. Its translation is CSVDYRVTEAFF.

The chain links TRBV30 to TRBJ1-1; 8 bases agree with TRBD1. Germline V gene sequence: CDR1 GTSNPN, CDR2 SVGIG (reference sequence). The CDR3 is 14 amino acids. J gave up 5 bases and V 4 bases, and 9 bases lay outside the gene matches. The CDR3 protein is CAWNPGGPGTEAFF. The CDR3 DNA reads TGTGCCTGGAACCCAGGGGGCCCTGGGACTGAAGCTTTCTTT.

This chain uses TRBV11-3 with TRBJ1-1, with a tentative D call TRBD1 (6 bases). This CDR3 spans 15 amino acids. Germline CDR1 is SGHNT and CDR2 is YENEEA. V lost 5 bases and J 1 base, leaving 14 bases between the germline ends. The DNA for the CDR3 is TGTGCCAGCAGCCCAGGAGGACAGACGAACACTGAAGCTTTCTTT. This translates into CASSPGGQTNTEAFF.

This rearrangement joins TRBV29-1 to TRBJ2-1; possible D gene TRBD2, 7 bases. Germline CDR1 and CDR2: SQVTM and ANQGSEA. The CDR3 loop spans 18 amino acids. V gave up 2 bases and J gave up 6 bases, with 26 bases separating them. Here the CDR3 DNA reads TGCAGCGTTGAACGCCCCAGGGGCGGGAGCGCTGGGGGCAATGAGCAGTTCTTC. It encodes CSVERPRGGSAGGNEQFF.

This chain uses TRBV12-3 or TRBV12-4 with TRBJ2-2; D call uncertain. Trimming removed 4 bases at V and 2 bases at J, with 5 bases between. The CDR3 runs to 13 residues. The CDR3 DNA reads TGTGCCAGCAGTTCTAGAAACACCGGGGAGCTGTTTTTT. Amino acids: CASSSRNTGELFF.

This rearrangement joins TRBV7-6 to TRBJ2-2, with D possibly TRBD2 on 6 matching bases. Trimming took off 0 bases at V and 0 bases at J, with 11 bases between the two ends. This CDR3 is 17 amino acids long. The germline gives CDR1 SGHVS, CDR2 FNYEAQ. The CDR3: CASSLASQRANTGELFF. CDR3 in DNA: TGTGCCAGCAGCTTAGCTTCCCAGCGGGCGAACACCGGGGAGCTGTTTTTT. Full variable domain (rest looked up from reference TRBV7-6 and TRBJ2-2): GAGVSQSPRYKVTKRGQDVALRCDPISGHVSLYWYRQALGQGPEFLTYFNYEAQQDKSGLPNDRFSAERPEGSISTLTIQRTEQRDSAMYRCASSLASQRANTGELFFGEGSRLTVL.

The chain couples TRBV25-1 to TRBJ1-4; D is uncertain. The length of the CDR3 is 14 residues. The ends were cut back, 9 bases at V and 3 bases at J, with 14 bases in the middle. Germline lookup yields CDR1 MGHDK and CDR2 SYGVNS. CDR3 coding DNA: TGTGCCAGTCGAGGAAGACTGGCTAATGAAAAACTGTTTTTT. Protein product: CASRGRLANEKLFF.

The chain combines TRBV6-5 with TRBJ1-1; D is uncertain. V dropped 8 bases and J dropped 0 bases, with 10 bases sitting between them. There are 13 residues in the CDR3. Germline values: CDR1 MNHEY, CDR2 SVGAGI. CDR3 sequence reads: CASVPEVNTEAFF. CDR3 nucleotides: TGTGCCAGCGTTCCGGAGGTGAACACTGAAGCTTTCTTT.

The chain carries TRBV5-1 and TRBJ2-7; D might be TRBD2 (6 bases). The V end lost 2 bases, the J end lost 6 bases, and 15 bases lay between the germline ends. From germline, CDR1 is SGHRS and CDR2 YFSETQ. This CDR3 comprises 14 residues. CDR3 nucleotides: TGCGCCAGCAGCTTACTAGCAGGAGGTACCGAGCAGTACTTC. Amino acid sequence: CASSLLAGGTEQYF.

The gene calls are TRBV11-2 and TRBJ2-1; 9 bases map to TRBD1. The germline gives CDR1 SGHAT, CDR2 FQNNGV. V shed 1 base and J 7 bases; nucleotides not matched to a gene: 5. The CDR3 runs 15 residues. CDR3 loop: CASSLGGQGWNEQFF. The CDR3 DNA reads as TGTGCCAGCAGCTTAGGCGGACAGGGGTGGAATGAGCAGTTCTTC.

This clone was detected only a few times. The gene calls are TRBV19 and TRBJ2-4; 9 nucleotides agree with TRBD1. The V and J ends lost 5 bases and 3 bases, in that order; junction bases with no gene match: 14. Germline lookup yields CDR1 LNHDA and CDR2 SQIVND (reference sequence). The CDR3 covers 18 residues. This CDR3 is CASSQGGTGGRVKNIQYF. The CDR3 nucleotides read TGTGCCAGTAGTCAAGGGGGCACAGGGGGCAGGGTCAAAAACATTCAGTACTTC.

The chain links TRBV3-1 (or the pseudogene TRBV3-2) to TRBJ1-2; TRBD1 matches 9 bases. The CDR3 length is 16 residues. With 8 bases clipped from V and 2 bases from J, the junction kept 12 bases outside the gene matches. Germline CDR1 LGHDT, CDR2 YNNKEL (reference sequence). The CDR3 loop is CASRGGGGQGNYGYTF. The CDR3 region has the DNA TGTGCCAGCCGGGGAGGAGGGGGACAGGGCAACTATGGCTACACCTTC.

This chain joins TRBV30 and TRBJ1-4; TRBD1 might be the D (6 bases). Per germline, CDR1 GTSNPN and CDR2 SVGIG (reference sequence). The CDR3 covers 18 residues. The V end lost 0 bases, the J end lost 8 bases, and 25 bases lay between the germline ends. The CDR3 coding sequence is TGTGCCTGGAGTGTCCCTCGGCGTCGCCGCCCTAGGGGGGAAAAACTGTTTTTT. It codes for CAWSVPRRRRPRGEKLFF.

This clone was observed a handful of times. The gene calls are TRBV2 and TRBJ1-2, with a tentative D call TRBD1 (6 bases). This CDR3 region has 13 residues. Trimming shortened V by 3 bases and J by 8 bases, and 13 bases separated the two germline ends. Germline V lookup: CDR1 SNHLY, CDR2 FYNNEI. Written as DNA, the CDR3 is TGTGCCAGCAGTGACGGACCAGGGGTGGGCTACACCTTC. It codes for CASSDGPGVGYTF.

This sequence joins TRBV30 and TRBJ1-1; 8 nucleotides align to TRBD1. With 5 bases clipped from V and 2 bases from J, the junction kept 7 bases outside the gene matches. Germline lookup yields CDR1 GTSNPN and CDR2 SVGIG (reference sequence). CDR3 length: 14 residues. Here the CDR3 DNA reads TGTGCCTGGGCATGGACAGGGAGAAACACTGAAGCTTTCTTT. Translated, it gives CAWAWTGRNTEAFF.

The chain carries TRBV4-2 and TRBJ2-2; D is uncertain. The ends were cut back, 2 bases at V and 5 bases at J, with 9 bases in the middle. CDR1 and CDR2 from the germline V gene are LGHNA and YNFKEQ. This CDR3 is built from 14 residues. CDR3 protein: CASSQRLPTGELFF. The CDR3 nucleotides are TGTGCCAGCAGCCAACGCCTACCGACCGGGGAGCTGTTTTTT.

The CDR3 DNA reads as TGTGCCAGCAGTGAGGCGGGAGGTGTCAATGAGCAGTTCTTC. Its translation: CASSEAGGVNEQFF. The rearrangement joins TRBV25-1 to TRBJ2-1; 8 bases map to TRBD2. Germline V gives CDR1 MGHDK, CDR2 SYGVNS. V lost 3 bases and J lost 6; bases outside the gene matches: 4. This CDR3 is built from 14 residues.